This T cell receptor beta chain was documented in a study of blood T cell repertoires in COVID-19. Study overall: COVID-19 samples collected from the United States, Italy and Spain covered acute and convalescent phases. In each case, the material was cDNA or gDNA derived from T cells, B-cell-depleted T cells, or PBMCs.

This CDR3 spans 12 amino acids. Germline V gene lookup returns CDR1 PRHDT and CDR2 FYEKMQ (reference sequence). Trimming left V 2 bases short and J 3 bases short, with 4 bases between. Per the authors' pipeline: The assay estimated nucleated cells by amplifying reference gene primers. The data were produced by immunoSEQ multiplex PCR, yet TCRdb's version contains in-frame clones alone and is incomplete. The V and J calls and clone size come from that table; D and trimming were worked out from the DNA. The data hold 200,000 to 300,000 clones, with around 86% observed a single time. Specimen: peripheral blood. The receptor was isolated from a woman aged 35 to 49 who had recovered from COVID-19. The chain has TRBV13 and TRBJ1-1; D is uncertain. The CDR3 spells CASSLQDTEAFF. The CDR3, as DNA: TGTGCCAGCAGCTTACAGGACACTGAAGCTTTCTTT.